The present entry profiles one T cell receptor beta chain with its context. Its antigen is still unknown. Mismatch with germline at one junction end may stem from a read error. Only in-frame clones appear in the TCRdb table, and some are missing; sequencing was by immunoSEQ multiplex PCR. The repertoire holds 11,000 to 15,000 clones, 80% to 95% seen once, with 2% to 2.5% in the top ten. The data stem from a study of T cells and Merkel cell carcinoma outcomes. Overall study results and limits: Reportedly, T-cell repertoire with density predicts Merkel cell carcinoma outcomes.

This sequence originates from a human donor with Merkel cell carcinoma. Sequenced input: tumor tissue from Merkel cell carcinoma.

The chain's CDR3 is CASSTDRGNIEAFF. The CDR3 DNA is TGTGCCAGCAGCACGGACAGGGGGAACATTGAAGCTTTCTTT. V and J are TRBV5-6 and TRBJ1-1; 10 bases map to TRBD1. This CDR3 is built from 14 residues. Germline CDR1 is SGHDT and CDR2 is YYEEEE.